This T cell receptor beta chain was recovered during a study of blood T cell repertoires in COVID-19. The overall study: The United States, Italy and Spain were the sources of the acute and convalescent COVID-19 samples. The cDNA or gDNA used as material had been derived from T cells, B-cell-depleted T cells, or PBMCs.

The V and J ends lost 0 bases and 3 bases, in that order; junction bases with no gene match: 9. The CDR3 length is 18 residues. Germline V gene lookup returns CDR1 SGHAT and CDR2 FQNNGV. Source study methods: How many nucleated cells were present was estimated from reference gene primer amplification. The data were produced by immunoSEQ multiplex PCR, yet TCRdb's version contains in-frame clones alone and is incomplete. The DNA was the basis for D and trimming; V, J and clone size are from that table. The table shows about 280,000 clones, with about nine tenths occurring only once. This receptor was taken from a woman aged 45-60 years who had recovered from COVID-19. Material: peripheral blood. This chain uses TRBV11-2 with TRBJ2-2, with 8 bases identical to TRBD2. CDR3 residues: CASSLDPSGSGDTGELFF. The CDR3, as DNA: TGTGCCAGCAGCTTAGATCCCAGCGGGAGTGGGGACACCGGGGAGCTGTTTTTT.